The 21 T cell receptor beta chains listed next were all sequenced from one sample in a study of blood T cell repertoires in COVID-19. Data came from immunoSEQ multiplex PCR; TCRdb stores just in-frame clones and leaves some out. The sample contains approximately 140,000 clones, more than 80% of which appear only once. Sequencing was performed on peripheral blood. These receptors all come from a man aged 70 or older with acute or convalescent COVID-19.

This rearrangement joins TRBV21-1 to TRBJ2-1; the listed D gene, TRBD2, was not tested against the DNA. TRBV21-1 is reported as a pseudogene. The CDR3 consists of 14 residues. The CDR3 DNA reads as TGTGCCAGCAGCCTGCGGGGGGGGCTCAATGAGCAGTTCTTC. Protein sequence: CASSLRGGLNEQFF.

The rearrangement uses TRBV19 and TRBJ2-7; tentative D call: TRBD2 (6 bases). Deletions cut 3 bases from V and 3 bases from J, with 9 bases between. CDR3 length: 13 residues. Germline CDR1 LNHDA, CDR2 SQIVND (reference sequence). The CDR3 is CASSIGSLYEQYF. CDR3 coding DNA: TGTGCCAGTAGTATCGGGAGTCTCTACGAGCAGTACTTC.

J is TRBJ1-3 and V is TRBV6-4; 9 bases match TRBD1. CDR1 and CDR2 from the germline V gene are MRHNA and SNTAGT. The CDR3 covers 15 residues. Germline trimming cut 4 bases from V and 8 bases from J; bases unmatched to any gene: 9. The CDR3 nucleotides read TGTGCCAGCAGTGCGGTGGTTACAGGGGGCTACACCATATATTTT. It codes for CASSAVVTGGYTIYF.

V is TRBV6-5 and J is TRBJ2-7; possibly TRBD1 for D (5 bases). V was clipped by 7 bases and J by 2 bases, with 15 bases between them. The CDR3 sequence is 14 residues long. Germline values: CDR1 MNHEY, CDR2 SVGAGI. This CDR3 reads CASKGPAFPYEQYF. The CDR3 DNA reads as TGTGCCAGCAAGGGGCCAGCCTTCCCCTACGAGCAGTACTTC.

This clone is a singleton in its sample. The genes are TRBV25-1 and TRBJ2-4, with D unresolved. This CDR3 region has 12 residues. Germline CDR1 MGHDK, CDR2 SYGVNS. The V end lost 5 bases, the J end lost 9 bases, and 11 bases lay between the germline ends. In DNA form, the CDR3 reads TGTGCCAGCAGTATCCCCGCAGGCATTCAGTACTTC. Its translation: CASSIPAGIQYF.

CDR3 sequence reads: CASSGRDRGVGYTF. CDR3 nucleotide sequence: TGTGCCAGCAGCGGAAGGGACAGGGGTGTCGGCTACACCTTC. The chain has TRBV6-5 and TRBJ1-2, with 10 bases fitting TRBD1. Germline V CDR1 and CDR2: MNHEY, SVGAGI. CDR3 length equals 14 residues. V shed 6 bases, J shed 8 bases, and the junction held 9 bases outside the gene matches.

This clone was observed a single time. V and J are TRBV7-9 and TRBJ2-2, with 11 positions matching TRBD1. The CDR3 runs to 16 residues. With 5 bases clipped from V and 5 bases from J, the junction kept 7 bases outside the gene matches. The germline V gene has CDR1 SEHNR and CDR2 FQNEAQ (reference sequence). CDR3 sequence (DNA): TGTGCCAGCAGCGGTACCGGGACAGGGGGGACCGGGGAGCTGTTTTTT. Residues: CASSGTGTGGTGELFF. The complete variable domain, with remaining parts taken from reference TRBV7-9 and TRBJ2-2, reads DTGVSQNPRHKITKRGQNVTFRCDPISEHNRLYWYRQTLGQGPEFLTYFQNEAQLEKSRLLSDRFSAERPKGSFSTLEIQRTEQGDSAMYLCASSGTGTGGTGELFFGEGSRLTVL.

The chain uses TRBV6-5 and TRBJ2-7; D possibly corresponds to TRBD2 (5 bases). CDR1 is MNHEY and CDR2 is SVGAGI in the germline V gene. V shed 2 bases and J shed 6 bases, with 14 bases lying between them. There are 14 residues in the CDR3. The CDR3 here is CASSYARGVSEQYF. DNA for the CDR3: TGTGCCAGCAGTTACGCCCGGGGAGTCTCCGAGCAGTACTTC.

This rearrangement joins TRBV9 to TRBJ2-1, with D tentatively TRBD2 (7 bases). Trimming removed 4 bases at V and 4 bases at J, with 21 bases between. Per germline, CDR1 SGDLS and CDR2 YYNGEE. CDR3 size: 17 residues. The CDR3 coding sequence is TGTGCCAGCAGCCCCCGAATGGCGGGGGCCACTTACAATGAGCAGTTCTTC. The encoded protein is CASSPRMAGATYNEQFF.

This clone has just one count. CDR3 coding DNA: TGTGCCAGCAGTGAAGCGGCCTCCCGAAACTACAATGAGCAGTTCTTC. Protein product: CASSEAASRNYNEQFF. The rearrangement uses TRBV6-1 and TRBJ2-1; D uncertain. The CDR3 consists of 16 residues. CDR1 and CDR2 (germline): MNHNS, SASEGT. Trimming took 0 bases from V and 3 from J, leaving 12 bases between them.

CDR3 region: CASSSRGGSSYEQYF. CDR3 coding DNA: TGCGCCAGCAGCTCGCGCGGGGGGAGCTCCTACGAGCAGTACTTC. The genes are TRBV5-1 and TRBJ2-7; 8 bases align to TRBD2. From germline, CDR1 is SGHRS and CDR2 YFSETQ. The CDR3 runs to 15 residues. V lost 3 bases and J lost 0; bases outside the gene matches: 5.

This rearrangement joins TRBV10-3 to TRBJ1-2, with 8 bases fitting TRBD1. This CDR3 spans 18 amino acids. The ends lost 4 bases at V and 6 bases at J; junction bases unmatched: 19. Germline values: CDR1 ENHRY, CDR2 SYGVKD. CDR3 residues: CAISGSQGFIQGANGYTF. CDR3 nucleotides: TGTGCCATCAGTGGCTCCCAGGGGTTCATCCAGGGGGCGAATGGCTACACCTTC.

With regard to this clone: The junction differs from germline at one of its ends, possibly a read error. The chain uses TRBV3-1 (or the pseudogene TRBV3-2) and TRBJ2-7; 12 positions agree with TRBD2. The CDR3 loop spans 12 amino acids. The germline CDR1 and CDR2 sequences are LGHDT and YNNKEL (reference sequence). CDR3 protein: CASSQTSGGLHF. For the CDR3, the DNA is TGTGCCAGCAGCCAGACTAGCGGGGGTCTCCACTTC.

The genes are TRBV20-1 and TRBJ1-5; D ambiguous. CDR3 length: 13 amino acids. Trimming pared 3 bases from V and 3 bases from J, leaving 9 bases between. Germline V gene data show CDR1 as DFQATT and CDR2 as SNEGSKA (reference sequence). The CDR3 region is CSASSRYNQPQHF. The CDR3 nucleotides read TGCAGTGCTAGTTCTCGCTACAATCAGCCCCAGCATTTT.

The chain combines TRBV6-5 with TRBJ2-5; no definite D call. V lost 3 bases to trimming and J lost 9 bases, with 11 bases between them. CDR1 is MNHEY and CDR2 is SVGAGI in the germline V gene. The CDR3 contains 12 residues. The CDR3 region is CASSYNGLAQYF. Here the CDR3 DNA reads TGTGCCAGCAGTTATAACGGGTTAGCCCAGTACTTC.

The rearrangement links TRBV28 to TRBJ2-7; D is perhaps TRBD2 (5 bases). The germline V gene has CDR1 MDHEN and CDR2 SYDVKM. Trimming cost V 4 bases and J 4 bases, with 14 bases left between them. CDR3 size: 14 residues. This chain's CDR3 is CASSSPGTPYEQYF. CDR3 DNA: TGTGCCAGCAGTTCGCCGGGAACCCCTTACGAGCAGTACTTC. The whole variable domain, remainder taken from reference TRBV28 and TRBJ2-7, is DVKVTQSSRYLVKRTGEKVFLECVQDMDHENMFWYRQDPGLGLRLIYFSYDVKMKEKGDIPEGYSVSREKKERFSLILESASTNQTSMYLCASSSPGTPYEQYFGPGTRLTVT.

The chain has TRBV10-3 and TRBJ2-2; TRBD2 aligns across 8 bases. Germline V gene sequence: CDR1 ENHRY, CDR2 SYGVKD. The J segment lost 3 bases and the V segment lost 6 bases, leaving 3 bases of the junction unmatched. CDR3 length: 14 residues. The CDR3 DNA is TGTGCCATCAGGGGACTAGACGACACCGGGGAGCTGTTTTTT. Its protein is CAIRGLDDTGELFF.

The chain links TRBV28 to TRBJ1-2; tentative D call: TRBD1 (6 bases). CDR1 is MDHEN, CDR2 SYDVKM, per germline. Between the trimmed V and J ends, which lost 7 bases and 4 bases, there was a span of 13 bases. The CDR3 loop spans 13 amino acids. The DNA of the CDR3 is TGTGCCAGCATCTCGCAACAGGGCTATGGCTACACCTTC. Amino acids: CASISQQGYGYTF.

The chain recombines TRBV19 with TRBJ1-5; TRBD1 matches 8 bases. CDR1 LNHDA and CDR2 SQIVND come from the germline V gene (reference sequence). The CDR3 sequence is 15 residues long. V shed 3 bases, J shed 5 bases, and the junction held 6 bases outside the gene matches. DNA for the CDR3: TGTGCCAGTAGTATTTCAGGGGGCTCGCATCAGCCCCAGCATTTT. It encodes CASSISGGSHQPQHF. Looking up the rest from reference TRBV19 and TRBJ1-5 gives the full variable domain: DGGITQSPKYLFRKEGQNVTLSCEQNLNHDAMYWYRQDPGQGLRLIYYSQIVNDFQKGDIAEGYSVSREKKESFPLTVTSAQKNPTAFYLCASSISGGSHQPQHFGDGTRLSIL.

J is TRBJ2-1 and V is TRBV24-1, with no clear D. Trimming left V 6 bases short and J 5 bases short, with 10 bases between. In germline, CDR1 is KGHDR, CDR2 SFDVKD. CDR3 size: 13 residues. CDR3 DNA: TGTGCCACCAGTTACCTCTACGACAATGAGCAGTTCTTC. Protein: CATSYLYDNEQFF.

The chain links TRBV5-1 to TRBJ2-7; maybe TRBD1 (5 bases). The V and J ends lost 0 bases and 11 bases respectively, with 12 bases between them. Looked up from germline, CDR1 is SGHRS and CDR2 is YFSETQ. The CDR3 loop spans 12 amino acids. The CDR3 protein is CASSLASGKKYF. The DNA of the CDR3 is TGCGCCAGCAGCTTGGCTTCAGGGAAGAAGTACTTC.